This T cell receptor (beta chain) emerged from a study of shared clonotypes between healthy human individuals. CDR3 length: 15 amino acids. V was shortened by 0 bases and J by 6 bases, with 15 bases between the two germline ends. Looked up from germline, CDR1 is SGHDT and CDR2 is YYEEEE. In its sample, this clone was seen a few times. Original processing methods: ImmunoSEQ only sent back junction sequences with no quality scores, so filtering was done differently. The repertoire was sequenced with immunoSEQ multiplex PCR; TCRdb's copy has only in-frame clones and lacks some. V and J calls and clone size follow that table, whereas D and trimming were derived from the DNA. In the table there are around 2.1 million clones, about 93% of which are singletons. CD45RO-negative, CCR7-selected cells formed the naive CD8 fraction, which excluded terminally differentiated effector memory CD45RA+ cells.

The chain employs TRBV5-6 and TRBJ1-1; D gene uncertain. The clonotype originates from a man between 18 and 35 years old in good health. Some clones in this sample may be carry-over from other donors' samples. The sequenced material came from naive CD8+ T cells from PBMCs. The CDR3 region has the DNA TGTGCCAGCAGCTTGGCAATCTATACGGTCGCTGAAGCTTTCTTT. Translated: CASSLAIYTVAEAFF.